This is a list of T cell receptor beta chains from one sample in a study of identical twins. Each CDR3 protein is one row after TCRdb ran MiXCR on the 5' RACE reads. The sample carries hundreds of thousands of distinct CDR3 sequences, 8.5% to 9% recorded once. The same sample was also studied in work on yellow fever vaccine responses in identical twins.

Sequenced input: PBMCs. The source of these receptors is a woman between 18 and 29 years old in good health. CDR3s include the opening cysteine and the closing phenylalanine or tryptophan. D genes are given only for firm matches. Size is omitted from some rows. Given values are once, few, many or a class for expanded clones.

CDR3	DNA	size	D	V	J
CASTSNVGNRETQYF	TGTGCCAGCACCTCGAACGTGGGGAACCGAGAGACCCAGTACTTC	few	NA	TRBV25-1	TRBJ2-5
CSACSGSSYEQYF	TGCAGTGCCTGTAGCGGGAGCTCCTACGAGCAGTACTTC	NA	TRBD2	TRBV20-1	TRBJ2-7
CASSDSQSNQPQHF	TGTGCCAGCAGTGATTCCCAGAGCAATCAGCCCCAGCATTTT	few	NA	TRBV2	TRBJ1-5
CASSDSAGATYEQYF	TGCGCCAGCAGTGATTCGGCAGGGGCTACCTACGAGCAGTACTTC	few	NA	TRBV10-2	TRBJ2-7
CASSRDRGLILKSYEQYF	TGTGCCAGCAGCCGGGACAGGGGTTTAATTTTGAAATCATACGAGCAGTACTTC	few	TRBD1	TRBV5-6	TRBJ2-7
CASSYGGRGPDTQYF	TGTGCCAGCAGTTATGGCGGGAGGGGGCCAGATACGCAGTATTTT	NA	TRBD2	TRBV6-5	TRBJ2-3
CSVEDRGAGANVLTF	TGCAGCGTTGAAGATCGAGGGGCCGGGGCCAACGTCCTGACTTTC	NA	NA	TRBV29-1	TRBJ2-6
CASSLAAGVSNQPQHF	TGTGCCAGCAGTTTAGCGGCAGGGGTTAGCAATCAGCCCCAGCATTTT	NA	NA	TRBV27	TRBJ1-5
CASSPPRTSRREQYF	TGTGCCAGCAGCCCACCCCGGACTAGCCGGCGCGAGCAGTACTTC	NA	TRBD2	TRBV6-1	TRBJ2-7
CASSKPPTSRETQYF	TGTGCCAGCAGCAAACCCCCAACTAGCCGGGAGACCCAGTACTTC	few	NA	TRBV21-1	TRBJ2-5
CSVEETGFNYGYTF	TGCAGCGTTGAAGAGACAGGGTTCAACTATGGCTACACCTTC	many	TRBD1	TRBV29-1	TRBJ1-2
CASTPRSGGLQETQYF	TGTGCCAGCACCCCTAGGAGCGGGGGGTTGCAAGAGACCCAGTACTTC	many	TRBD2	TRBV12-3/TRBV12-4	TRBJ2-5
CASRDQISSTDTQYF	TGCGCCAGCAGGGACCAAATTTCAAGCACAGATACGCAGTATTTT	NA	NA	TRBV5-1	TRBJ2-3
CASSLGGTDLQPQHF	TGTGCCAGCAGCTTAGGAGGGACAGACCTTCAGCCCCAGCATTTT	NA	TRBD1	TRBV7-9	TRBJ1-5
CASSHVASGRALELFF	TGCGCCAGCAGCCATGTGGCTAGCGGGAGGGCCCTGGAGCTGTTTTTT	many	TRBD2	TRBV4-3	TRBJ2-2
CASSLYGVEQYF	TGTGCCAGCAGCTTATATGGGGTCGAGCAGTACTTC	few	NA	TRBV7-9	TRBJ2-7
CASNLGLTGRQETQYF	TGTGCCAGCAACCTGGGTTTGACAGGGAGGCAAGAGACCCAGTACTTC	few	NA	TRBV11-2	TRBJ2-5
CASSNPEPDTQYF	TGTGCCAGTAGTAACCCGGAGCCCGATACGCAGTATTTT	NA	NA	TRBV19	TRBJ2-3
CASSFDSTGELFF	TGTGCCAGCAGCTTCGACAGCACCGGGGAGCTGTTTTTT	many	NA	TRBV6-2/TRBV6-3	TRBJ2-2
CASSASGGEGPQHF	TGTGCCAGCAGCGCCTCGGGGGGGGAAGGCCCCCAGCATTTT	NA	NA	TRBV5-5	TRBJ1-5
CATSRAGGGNEQFF	TGTGCCACCAGCAGAGCGGGAGGGGGGAATGAGCAGTTCTTC	few	TRBD2	TRBV15	TRBJ2-1
CASSLRGTNTEAFF	TGTGCCAGCAGTCTCAGGGGAACGAACACTGAAGCTTTCTTT	few	NA	TRBV6-1	TRBJ1-1
CASSFRTADTQYF	TGTGCCAGCAGTTTCAGAACGGCGGATACGCAGTATTTT	many	NA	TRBV12-3/TRBV12-4	TRBJ2-3
CASSLEGSGNQPQHF	TGTGCCAGCAGTTTAGAGGGTTCGGGCAATCAGCCCCAGCATTTT	NA	NA	TRBV12-3/TRBV12-4	TRBJ1-5
CASSWTSVSTDEQFF	TGTGCCAGCAGCTGGACTAGCGTCTCGACCGATGAGCAGTTCTTC	many	TRBD2	TRBV7-8	TRBJ2-1
CASSGTGSDTQYF	TGTGCCAGCAGCGGGACAGGGTCAGATACGCAGTATTTT	many	TRBD1	TRBV9	TRBJ2-3
CASSGDGLRELFF	TGTGCCAGCAGTGGAGACGGACTCCGGGAGCTGTTTTTT	NA	NA	TRBV2	TRBJ2-2
CASIAELRLAGVEDTQYF	TGTGCCAGCATTGCGGAACTTAGACTAGCGGGAGTTGAAGATACGCAGTATTTT	NA	TRBD2	TRBV6-1	TRBJ2-3
CASSQDGTSGGRTGELFF	TGTGCCAGCAGCCAAGATGGGACTAGCGGGGGTCGCACCGGGGAGCTGTTTTTT	few	TRBD2	TRBV14	TRBJ2-2
CSANLLAGGYNEQFF	TGCAGTGCTAATCTACTAGCGGGAGGCTACAATGAGCAGTTCTTC	NA	TRBD2	TRBV20-1	TRBJ2-1
CASSLERAGGAF	TGTGCCAGCAGCTTAGAACGGGCAGGGGGAGCCTTC	few	TRBD1	TRBV7-9	TRBJ2-1
CASSLLQGVISYEQYF	TGTGCCAGCAGTTTGTTGCAAGGGGTCATCTCCTACGAGCAGTACTTC	NA	NA	TRBV28	TRBJ2-7
CSVGTVTIPPDTQYF	TGCAGCGTTGGGACAGTTACCATCCCCCCAGATACGCAGTATTTT	few	NA	TRBV29-1	TRBJ2-3
CASSRQGPGPNAGELFF	TGTGCCAGCAGCCGACAGGGGCCTGGGCCTAACGCCGGGGAGCTGTTTTTT	NA	TRBD1	TRBV3-1	TRBJ2-2
CASSIPPTSSGIDNEQFF	TGTGCCAGCAGTATCCCTCCGACCTCTAGCGGGATAGACAATGAGCAGTTCTTC	many	TRBD2	TRBV11-1	TRBJ2-1
CSVVGGDTEAFF	TGCAGCGTTGTGGGGGGCGACACTGAAGCTTTCTTT	NA	NA	TRBV29-1	TRBJ1-1
CASRGTAVPREGKSYNEQFF	TGTGCCAGCAGGGGGACAGCCGTTCCGAGGGAGGGGAAATCCTACAATGAGCAGTTCTTC	many	NA	TRBV12-3/TRBV12-4	TRBJ2-1
CASSGGTGGEQYF	TGTGCCAGCAGTGGTGGGACAGGGGGCGAGCAGTACTTC	NA	TRBD1	TRBV12-3/TRBV12-4	TRBJ2-7
CASSLPLTSGSTDTQYF	TGCGCCAGCAGCCTACCCTTGACTAGCGGTAGCACAGATACGCAGTATTTT	many	TRBD2	TRBV4-1	TRBJ2-3
CSVEVAGVTGELFF	TGCAGCGTTGAAGTAGCGGGAGTCACCGGGGAGCTGTTTTTT	many	TRBD2	TRBV29-1	TRBJ2-2
CASSQVVWGGTYEQYF	TGCGCCAGCAGCCAAGTGGTCTGGGGGGGTACCTACGAGCAGTACTTC	NA	TRBD2	TRBV4-3	TRBJ2-7